These T cell receptor beta chains were read from a single sample in a study of OX40 agonist ivuxolimab in advanced cancers. Libraries were prepared by immunoSEQ multiplex PCR; TCRdb keeps only in-frame clonotypes and omits some of them. The sample lists around 100,000 clones, about 83% occurring once. Here the sequenced sample was CD4+ or CD8+ T cells sorted from blood, taken in a trial of the OX40 agonist ivuxolimab. These receptors originate from an adult with an advanced solid tumor such as melanoma, head and neck, liver or kidney cancer. The CDR3 runs from the conserved cysteine through the conserved F or W. D genes are given only for firm matches. Clone size is shown for a subset of rows, as once, few, many or a class of expanded clone.

length	J	V	D	size	DNA	CDR3
14	TRBJ1-5	TRBV9	.	once	TGTGCCAGCAGCGTAAGCGGTAGCAATCAGCCCCAGCATTTT	CASSVSGSNQPQHF
15	TRBJ2-2	TRBV6-6	TRBD2	few	TGTGCCAGCAGGATGACTAGCGGGAACACCGGGGAGCTGTTTTTT	CASRMTSGNTGELFF
16	TRBJ1-3	TRBV4-1	.	.	TGCGCCAGCAGCCAAGCTTCTCGGGGGCCTGGAAACACCATATATTTT	CASSQASRGPGNTIYF
13	TRBJ2-7	TRBV7-2	.	.	TGTGCCAGCAGCTTAGACTGGTCCTACGAGCAGTACTTC	CASSLDWSYEQYF
15	TRBJ2-3	TRBV5-1	.	.	TGCGCCAGCAGCTTGGTCTGGGGGGGCACAGATACGCAGTATTTT	CASSLVWGGTDTQYF
13	TRBJ2-5	TRBV5-1	.	.	TGCGCCAGCAGCTTGTGGGGTGGGGAGACCCAGTACTTC	CASSLWGGETQYF
14	TRBJ2-7	TRBV21-1	.	.	TGTGCCAGCAGCGAATTTTTGGGGGTTTGCGAGCAGTACTTC	CASSEFLGVCEQYF
12	TRBJ2-7	TRBV5-6	.	.	TGTGCCAGCAGCTTGCTACGGGACGAGCAGTACTTC	CASSLLRDEQYF
16	TRBJ2-2	TRBV7-9	TRBD2	.	TGTGCCAGCAGCTTAGGGGGACTAGCTAACACCGGGGAGCTGTTTTTT	CASSLGGLANTGELFF
12	TRBJ2-5	TRBV29-1	.	.	TGCAGCGGACGGACAGCTAAAGAGACCCAGTACTTC	CSGRTAKETQYF
13	TRBJ1-1	TRBV6-5	.	.	TGTGCCAGCAGTTTCCGAGGTGGGACTGAAGCTTTCTTT	CASSFRGGTEAFF
14	TRBJ2-5	TRBV11-2	TRBD1	.	TGTGCCAGCAGCGAAGGGACAGGCCAAGAGACCCAGTACTTC	CASSEGTGQETQYF
16	TRBJ2-7	TRBV19	.	.	TGTGCCACCGCAAAGAATGGAGCGGGTAAAGGCTACGAGCAGTACTTC	CATAKNGAGKGYEQYF
15	TRBJ2-2	TRBV11-2	.	.	TGTGCCAGCAGCCCCCGCTCCGCGAACACCGGGGAGCTGTTTTTT	CASSPRSANTGELFF
11	TRBJ2-1	TRBV6-5	.	.	TGTGCCAGCAATCGCCGTGAAGAGCAGTTCTTC	CASNRREEQFF
14	TRBJ1-2	TRBV11-2	TRBD1	.	TGTGCCAGCAGCTTAGTGCAGGGGGCGTATGGCTACACCTTC	CASSLVQGAYGYTF
14	TRBJ2-5	TRBV18	.	.	TGTGCCAGCTCACAACAGTGGGACCAAGAGACCCAGTACTTC	CASSQQWDQETQYF
15	TRBJ1-4	TRBV18	.	.	TGTGCCAGCTCACCTGCCCTGGGGGCTAATGAAAAACTGTTTTTT	CASSPALGANEKLFF
13	TRBJ2-7	TRBV5-4	.	.	TGTGCCAGCAGCCGAGGCGAGTCCTACGAGCAGTACTTC	CASSRGESYEQYF
14	TRBJ1-5	TRBV25-1	.	once	TGTGCCAGCAGTGAATGGGGGAGATCAGAGCCCCAGCATTTT	CASSEWGRSEPQHF
14	TRBJ2-7	TRBV5-5	.	once	TGTGCCAGCAGCTTGTCCCTGAGCCCCTACGAGCAGTACTTC	CASSLSLSPYEQYF
18	TRBJ2-1	TRBV6-1	TRBD2	.	TGTGCCAGCAGTGAAGCGAAACGGGCTAGCGGGCAACACAATGAGCAGTTCTTC	CASSEAKRASGQHNEQFF
15	TRBJ2-7	TRBV11-2	.	.	TGTGCCAGCAGCTTAGGTGGGATCCAGGCCTACGAGCAGTACTTC	CASSLGGIQAYEQYF
12	TRBJ2-5	TRBV5-8	.	few	TGTGCCAGCAGCCCCCTGTCGGTGGGCTATCACTTC	CASSPLSVGYHF
16	TRBJ2-7	TRBV6-1	TRBD1	.	TGTGCCAGCAGTGACCTGACAGGGGCACCCTCCTACGAGCAGTACTTC	CASSDLTGAPSYEQYF
16	TRBJ2-3	TRBV7-3	TRBD2	once	TGTGCCAGCAGCTTAGTCGGCGGGGGGAGCACAGATACGCAGTATTTT	CASSLVGGGSTDTQYF
12	TRBJ2-3	TRBV7-9	.	.	TGTGCCAGCAGCTCTCTCACAGATACGCAGTATTTT	CASSSLTDTQYF
14	TRBJ2-7	TRBV4-3	.	.	TGCGCCAGCAGCTTACCGGGACGGTCCTACGAGCAGTACTTC	CASSLPGRSYEQYF
12	TRBJ1-5	TRBV5-4	.	.	TGTGCCAGCAGCGAGGGTGGCCAGCCCCAGCATTTT	CASSEGGQPQHF
14	TRBJ2-3	TRBV7-2	.	.	TGTGCCAGCAGCCTGAGGCCTAGTACAGATACGCAGTATTTT	CASSLRPSTDTQYF
15	TRBJ2-2	TRBV4-3	TRBD2	.	TGCGCCAGCAGCCAACTAGCGGGAGATCCCGGGGAGCTGTTTTTT	CASSQLAGDPGELFF
14	TRBJ2-1	TRBV6-4	.	.	TGTGCCAGCAGTGACTCGATAGGGCTAGCGAAGCAGTTCTTC	CASSDSIGLAKQFF
16	TRBJ2-1	TRBV7-2	TRBD2	.	TGTGCCAGCAGCCCCCGGACTAGCGGGATATACAATGAGCAGTTCTTC	CASSPRTSGIYNEQFF
14	TRBJ2-3	TRBV7-8	TRBD2	.	TGTGCCAGCAGGGTGACTAGCGGGGGGGATACGCAGTATTTT	CASRVTSGGDTQYF
15	TRBJ2-1	TRBV18	.	.	TGTGCCAGCTCACCACCGGGTTCCTCCTACAATGAGCAGTTCTTC	CASSPPGSSYNEQFF
13	TRBJ1-1	TRBV18	TRBD1	.	TGTGCCAGCTCACCGGACAGGGCAAGAGAAGCTTTCTTT	CASSPDRAREAFF
16	TRBJ2-4	TRBV19	.	.	TGTGCCAGTAGTATAGAAACTGGGGTATCCAAAAACATTCAGTACTTC	CASSIETGVSKNIQYF